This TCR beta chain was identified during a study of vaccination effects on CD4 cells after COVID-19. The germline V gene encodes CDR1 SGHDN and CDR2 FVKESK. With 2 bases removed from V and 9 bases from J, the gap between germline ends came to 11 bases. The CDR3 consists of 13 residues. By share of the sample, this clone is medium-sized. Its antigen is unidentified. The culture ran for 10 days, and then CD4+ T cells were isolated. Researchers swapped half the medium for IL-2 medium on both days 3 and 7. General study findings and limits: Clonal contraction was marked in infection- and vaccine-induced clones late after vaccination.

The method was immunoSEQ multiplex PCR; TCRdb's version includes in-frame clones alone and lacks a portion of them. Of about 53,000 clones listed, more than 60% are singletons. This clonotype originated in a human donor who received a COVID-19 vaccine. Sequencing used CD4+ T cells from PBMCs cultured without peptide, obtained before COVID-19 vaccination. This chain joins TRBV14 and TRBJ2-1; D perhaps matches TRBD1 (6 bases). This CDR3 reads CASSQRGGFEQFF. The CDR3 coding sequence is TGTGCCAGCAGCCAAAGAGGGGGTTTTGAGCAGTTCTTC.